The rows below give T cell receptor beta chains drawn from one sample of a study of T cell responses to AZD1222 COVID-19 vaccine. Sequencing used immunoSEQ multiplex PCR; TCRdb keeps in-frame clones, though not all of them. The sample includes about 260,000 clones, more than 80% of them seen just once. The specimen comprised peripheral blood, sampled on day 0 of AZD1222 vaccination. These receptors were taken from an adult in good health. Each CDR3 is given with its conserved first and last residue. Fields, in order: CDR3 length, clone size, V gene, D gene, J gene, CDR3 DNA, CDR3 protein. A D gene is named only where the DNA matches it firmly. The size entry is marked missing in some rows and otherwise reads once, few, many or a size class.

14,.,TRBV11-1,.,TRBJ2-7,TGTGCCAGCAGCCGGGACACGGTCTCCTACGAGCAGTACTTC,CASSRDTVSYEQYF
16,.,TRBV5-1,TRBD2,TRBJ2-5,TGCGCCAGCAGCCTCGGGGTAGCGGGGTCCCAAGAGACCCAGTACTTC,CASSLGVAGSQETQYF
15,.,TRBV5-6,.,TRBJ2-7,TGTGCCAGCAGCTTGCACGGGACTGCCTTCTACGAGCAGTACTTC,CASSLHGTAFYEQYF
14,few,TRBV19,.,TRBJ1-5,TGTGCCAGTAGACGCAGGGTCAGCAATCAGCCCCAGCATTTT,CASRRRVSNQPQHF
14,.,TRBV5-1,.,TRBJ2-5,TGCGCCAGCAGCTCGCCTGGCGGGGTCGAGACCCAGTACTTC,CASSSPGGVETQYF
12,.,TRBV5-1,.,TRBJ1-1,TGCGCCAGCAGCGAGGGGGAAACTGAAGCTTTCTTT,CASSEGETEAFF
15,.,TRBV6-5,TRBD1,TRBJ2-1,TGTGCCAGCAGCTACCCTGGGACAGGTCAGTATGAGCAGTTCTTC,CASSYPGTGQYEQFF
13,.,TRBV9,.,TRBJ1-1,TGTGCCAGCAGCGACAGGGCGAACACTGAAGCTTTCTTT,CASSDRANTEAFF
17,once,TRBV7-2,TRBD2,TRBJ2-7,TGTGCCAGCAGCTTAGCTACCGGGACTAGCGGGAGGGACGAGCAGTACTTC,CASSLATGTSGRDEQYF
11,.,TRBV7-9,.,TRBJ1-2,TGTGCCAGCAGCTTCAGGGAGGGCTACACCTTC,CASSFREGYTF
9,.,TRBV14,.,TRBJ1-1,TGTGCCAGCAGCCAAGCAACGGCTTTT,CASSQATAF
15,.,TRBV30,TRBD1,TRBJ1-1,TGTGCCTGGAGTCTCCGGGGACAGGCGAACACTGAAGCTTTCTTT,CAWSLRGQANTEAFF
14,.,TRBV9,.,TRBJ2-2,TGTGCCAGCAGCGTAGGAGGGCGGGACGGGGAGCTGTTTTTT,CASSVGGRDGELFF
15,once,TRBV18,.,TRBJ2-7,TGTGCCAGCTCACCAAAGCGGCAGGTCTCCTACGAGCAGTACTTC,CASSPKRQVSYEQYF
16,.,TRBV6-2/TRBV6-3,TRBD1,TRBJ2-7,TGTGCCAGCAGTGTCGACAGGGGTGAGCTTCCCTACGAGCAGTACTTC,CASSVDRGELPYEQYF
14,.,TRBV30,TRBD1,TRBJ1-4,TGTGCCTGCCTTGACAGGGGGCTAAATGAAAAACTGTTTTTT,CACLDRGLNEKLFF
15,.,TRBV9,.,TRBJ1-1,TGTGCCAGCAGCGTAGGGGCAGGGATAGGGGCTGAAGCTTTCTTT,CASSVGAGIGAEAFF
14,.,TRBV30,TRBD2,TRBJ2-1,TGTGCCTGGAGTGAGGTGGGAGGGATGAATGAGCAGTTCTTC,CAWSEVGGMNEQFF
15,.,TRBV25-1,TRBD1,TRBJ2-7,TGTGCCAGCAGTCCATTAGGGACAGGGGGGGGCGAGCAGTACTTC,CASSPLGTGGGEQYF
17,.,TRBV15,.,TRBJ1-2,TGTGCCACCAGCAGAGATTTGGGCTTTGGGGAGGCCTATGGCTACACCTTC,CATSRDLGFGEAYGYTF
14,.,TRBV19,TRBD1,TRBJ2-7,TGTGCCTCTAGGGACAGGCTAAACTCCTACGAGCAGTACTTC,CASRDRLNSYEQYF
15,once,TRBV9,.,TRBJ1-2,TGTGCCAGCAGCGTAGGCGTGTCGGGGGCGAACGGCTACACCTTC,CASSVGVSGANGYTF
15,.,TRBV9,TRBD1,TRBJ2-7,TGTGCCAGCAGCCCCATGCCGGGACAGAATTACGAGCAGTACTTC,CASSPMPGQNYEQYF
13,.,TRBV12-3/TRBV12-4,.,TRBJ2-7,TGTGCCAGCAGAGAAAACTCCCACGCGAGGCAGTACTTC,CASRENSHARQYF
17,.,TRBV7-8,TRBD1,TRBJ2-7,TGTGCCAGCAGCTTAGGGGCCTCCGGGACAGGTAACTACGAGCAGTACTTC,CASSLGASGTGNYEQYF
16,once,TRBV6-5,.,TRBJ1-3,TGTGCCAGCAGTTCCGCGGGGTTTCACTCTGGAAACACCATATATTTT,CASSSAGFHSGNTIYF
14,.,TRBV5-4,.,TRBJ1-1,TGTGCCAGCAGCTGGACTGGGGGAGATACTGAAGCTTTCTTT,CASSWTGGDTEAFF
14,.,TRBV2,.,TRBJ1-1,TGTGCCAGCAGTGAGCCCAGATTTGGCACTGAAGCTTTCTTT,CASSEPRFGTEAFF
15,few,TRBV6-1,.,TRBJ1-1,TGTGCCAGCAGTGAAAGACGGACTTTGAACACTGAAGCTTTCTTT,CASSERRTLNTEAFF
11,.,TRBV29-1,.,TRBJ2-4,TGCAGCGTTGGGAGCCAAAACATTCAGTACTTC,CSVGSQNIQYF
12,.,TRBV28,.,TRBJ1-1,TGTGCCAGCAGTCTCCCCGGGACTGAAGCTTTCTTT,CASSLPGTEAFF
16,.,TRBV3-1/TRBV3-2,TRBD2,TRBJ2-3,TGTGCCAGCGGGTTCCTTATGGCTAGCGGGAAGTATACGCAGTATTTT,CASGFLMASGKYTQYF
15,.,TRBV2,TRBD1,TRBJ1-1,TGTGCCAGCAGGATGCCCGGGACGAGGGGGCCTGAAGCTTTCTTT,CASRMPGTRGPEAFF
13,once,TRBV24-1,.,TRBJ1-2,TGTGCCACCAGTGCCTCAGGGCCAGGGGGCTACACCTTC,CATSASGPGGYTF
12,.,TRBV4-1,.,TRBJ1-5,TGCGCCAGCAGCCCGGTGGGACAGCCCCAGCATTTT,CASSPVGQPQHF
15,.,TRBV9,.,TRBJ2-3,TGTGCCAGCAGCGTAGATGTCAGGAGCACAGATACGCAGTATTTT,CASSVDVRSTDTQYF
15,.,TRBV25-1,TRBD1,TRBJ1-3,TGTGCCAGCAGTAAACAACAGGGGTCTGGAAACACCATATATTTT,CASSKQQGSGNTIYF
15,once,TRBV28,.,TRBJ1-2,TGTGCCAGCAGTTTAAACAGGCCCTCAAGGGATGGCTACACCTTC,CASSLNRPSRDGYTF
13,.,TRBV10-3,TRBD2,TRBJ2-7,TGTGCCATCACCTCCGGGACTAGCGGCCCGGTGGACTTC,CAITSGTSGPVDF
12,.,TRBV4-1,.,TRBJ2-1,TGCGCCAGCAGCTACGTGAGGAATGAGCAGTTCTTC,CASSYVRNEQFF
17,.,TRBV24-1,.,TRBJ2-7,TGTGCCACCAGTGATTTGTGTCCGCCAGGGGAAACCTACGAGCAGTACTTC,CATSDLCPPGETYEQYF
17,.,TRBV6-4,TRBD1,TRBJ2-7,TGTGCCAGCAGCTCCCACCCGGGACAGGTTTCTTTTCCAGGGCAGTACTTC,CASSSHPGQVSFPGQYF
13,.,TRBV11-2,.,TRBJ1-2,TGTGCCAGCAGCTCTACAGGGCCTTATGGCTACACCTTC,CASSSTGPYGYTF
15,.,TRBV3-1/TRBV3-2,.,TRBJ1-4,TGTGCCAGCAGCCCCTTAACAGGCTTTAATGAAAAACTGTTTTTT,CASSPLTGFNEKLFF
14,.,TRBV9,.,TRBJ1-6,TGTGCCAGCAGCGCCCAGGACATTAATTCACCCCTCCACTTT,CASSAQDINSPLHF
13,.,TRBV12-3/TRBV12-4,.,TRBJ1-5,TGTGCCAGCACCGGAGGAGGCAATCAGCCCCAGCATTTT,CASTGGGNQPQHF
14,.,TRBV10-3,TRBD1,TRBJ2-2,TGTGCCGCAAGGACAGGGAATAATATCGGGGAGCTGTTTTTT,CAARTGNNIGELFF
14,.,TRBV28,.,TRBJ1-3,TGTGCCAGCACCCCAGGCGGTCGGTCCACCACCATATATTTT,CASTPGGRSTTIYF
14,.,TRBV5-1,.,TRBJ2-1,TGCGCCAGCAGCAGAGACGGGATCCCCAATGAGCAGTTCTTC,CASSRDGIPNEQFF
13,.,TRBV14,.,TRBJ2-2,TGTGCCAGCAGCCAAATGTGGAGCGGGGAGCTGTTTTTT,CASSQMWSGELFF
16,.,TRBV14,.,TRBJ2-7,TGTGCCAGCAGCCCACTCAGCGGCAGGAAGGGGAACGAGCAGTACTTC,CASSPLSGRKGNEQYF
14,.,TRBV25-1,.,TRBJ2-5,TGTGCCAGCAGTGAAGCAGGGAGGGGGGAGACCCAGTACTTC,CASSEAGRGETQYF
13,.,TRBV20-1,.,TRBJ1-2,TGCAGTGCTAGTATCGGGTTAGGGTATGGCTACACCTTC,CSASIGLGYGYTF
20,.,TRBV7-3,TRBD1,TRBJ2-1,TGTGCCAGCAGCGCCCCACGAGGGGACAGGGCGGGACAAGCCTACAATGAGCAGTTCTTC,CASSAPRGDRAGQAYNEQFF
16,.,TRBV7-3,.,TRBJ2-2,TGTGCCAGCAGCTTACGCCGCAGCGCGAACACCGGGGAGCTGTTTTTT,CASSLRRSANTGELFF
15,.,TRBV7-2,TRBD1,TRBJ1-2,TGTGCCAGCAGCTCCCGGGACAGGGCCCTTGGTGGCTACACCTTC,CASSSRDRALGGYTF
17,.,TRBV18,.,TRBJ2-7,TGTGCCAGCTCACCTCGGGGTACGGGGGGCAGGACCTACGAGCAGTACTTC,CASSPRGTGGRTYEQYF
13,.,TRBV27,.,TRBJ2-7,TGTGCCAGCAGTTTAGCGAGGAGGAGCGAGCAGTACTTC,CASSLARRSEQYF